This T cell receptor beta chain comes out of a study of blood T cell repertoires in COVID-19. Authors' data handling: Reference gene primers were amplified, and this amplification served to estimate nucleated cell counts. Assay: immunoSEQ multiplex PCR; the TCRdb copy retains only in-frame clones and omits some. D and trimming were read from the DNA, whereas the V and J calls and clone size are those reported in that table. The profile shows about 70,000 clones, roughly 85% of them singletons. Germline CDR1 and CDR2: SQVTM and ANQGSEA. Trimming removed 3 bases from V and 2 bases from J, with 14 bases in between. This CDR3 has 14 residues. This clone was recorded only once.

Sequencing input: peripheral blood. The genes are TRBV29-1 and TRBJ2-7; TRBD1 is a possible D gene (5 bases). The origin of this receptor is a woman aged 60-75 years with acute or convalescent COVID-19. CDR3 DNA sequence: TGCAGCGTTGATACAGGTTATGGAACCTACGAGCAGTACTTC. The encoded protein is CSVDTGYGTYEQYF.